The 14 T cell receptor beta chains below come from one sample, sequenced in a study of early T cells in non-severe SARS-CoV-2 infection. Using its own MiXCR run on the 5' RACE reads, TCRdb lists one record per CDR3 protein. Of some 91,000 distinct CDR3 sequences listed, about 11% are singletons. The sequencing here drew on whole blood, taken at baseline. These TCRs come from an adult who was a healthcare worker with PCR-confirmed SARS-CoV-2 infection or an uninfected control (not recorded which).

This rearrangement joins TRBV11-2 to TRBJ2-7; perhaps TRBD1 as D (6 bases). The V end lost 5 bases, the J end lost 7 bases, and 15 bases lay between the germline ends. The CDR3 is 13 residues long. Germline CDR1 is SGHAT and CDR2 is FQNNGV. The CDR3 loop reads CASSPRAGDEQYF. The CDR3 DNA reads TGTGCCAGCAGCCCCAGGGCAGGGGATGAGCAGTACTTC. Based on the CDR3 plus reference TRBV11-2 and TRBJ2-7, the full variable domain is EAGVAQSPRYKIIEKRQSVAFWCNPISGHATLYWYQQILGQGPKLLIQFQNNGVVDDSQLPKDRFSAERLKGVDSTLKIQPAKLEDSAVYLCASSPRAGDEQYFGPGTRLTVT.

J is TRBJ2-3 and V is TRBV7-8, with 10 nucleotides matching TRBD2. Germline assignment: CDR1 SGHVS and CDR2 FQNEAQ. V shed 1 base, J shed 1 base, and the junction held 5 bases outside the gene matches. The CDR3 contains 17 residues. DNA of the CDR3: TGTGCCAGCAGCTTAGATGTGCTAGCGGGGGGCACAGATACGCAGTATTTT. Amino acids: CASSLDVLAGGTDTQYF.

V is TRBV20-1 and J is TRBJ2-3; D remains unclear. V lost 5 bases and J lost 0, with 12 bases in between. Germline CDR1 reads DFQATT; CDR2 reads SNEGSKA (reference sequence). CDR3 length: 14 amino acids. The CDR3: CSAESGFSTDTQYF. Written as DNA, the CDR3 is TGCAGTGCTGAAAGTGGGTTTAGCACAGATACGCAGTATTTT.

The sample holds a few counts of this clonotype. V and J are TRBV5-1 and TRBJ2-7; 9 nucleotides align to TRBD1. Germline CDR1 and CDR2: SGHRS and YFSETQ. The CDR3 length is 15 residues. J gave up 0 bases and V 4 bases, and 5 bases lay outside the gene matches. This CDR3 reads CASSGGQGSSYEQYF. The CDR3 bases are TGCGCCAGCAGCGGGGGACAGGGCAGCTCCTACGAGCAGTACTTC.

This clonotype was observed a handful of times. CDR3 DNA sequence: TGTGCCAGCAGCCCGGGGACAGGATTGGATACGCAGTATTTT. Encoded protein: CASSPGTGLDTQYF. The chain carries TRBV11-3 and TRBJ2-3; 8 bases map to TRBD1. Germline V lookup: CDR1 SGHNT, CDR2 YENEEA. V was clipped by 5 bases and J by 6 bases; unmatched bases: 7. There are 14 residues in the CDR3. The complete variable domain, with remaining parts taken from reference TRBV11-3 and TRBJ2-3, reads EAGVVQSPRYKIIEKKQPVAFWCNPISGHNTLYWYLQNLGQGPELLIRYENEEAVDDSQLPKDRFSAERLKGVDSTLKIQPAELGDSAVYLCASSPGTGLDTQYFGPGTRLTVL.

This clonotype was counted only a few times. V is TRBV6-5 and J is TRBJ2-7; TRBD1 agrees at 9 bases. The CDR3 extends over 17 amino acids. Germline V gene data show CDR1 as MNHEY and CDR2 as SVGAGI. Trimming removed 6 bases from V and 1 base from J; junction bases left unmatched: 13. In nucleotides, the CDR3 is TGTGCCAGCAGATTACTTACAGGGGGCGGTTTTTCCTACGAGCAGTACTTC. The encoded protein is CASRLLTGGGFSYEQYF.

This sequence joins TRBV19 and TRBJ1-5, with D maybe TRBD1 (6 bases). Germline V lookup: CDR1 LNHDA, CDR2 SQIVND (reference sequence). The CDR3 sequence is 14 residues long. The V end was cut by 6 bases, the J end by 7 bases, with 16 bases between. CDR3 sequence reads: CASRTGGELQPQHF. CDR3 nucleotide sequence: TGTGCCAGTAGAACGGGGGGCGAGTTACAGCCCCAGCATTTT.

J is TRBJ2-1 and V is TRBV6-2 or TRBV6-3; 9 bases line up with TRBD2. The CDR3 loop spans 15 amino acids. V lost 7 bases and J lost 12; bases outside the gene matches: 16. The germline gives CDR1 MNHEY, CDR2 SVGEGT. This CDR3 reads CASTPTAGGDGRQFF. CDR3 in DNA: TGTGCCAGCACCCCGACGGCGGGAGGGGACGGGAGGCAGTTCTTC.

This clonotype was seen at least ten times. The chain recombines TRBV19 with TRBJ1-2; 8 bases agree with TRBD1. The CDR3 runs to 15 residues. Losses at the gene ends were 6 bases for V and 3 bases for J; bases not matched to a gene: 9. Germline CDR1 is LNHDA and CDR2 is SQIVND (reference sequence). The CDR3 DNA is TGTGCCAGTAGCCCGACAGGGGATTGGGACTATGGCTACACCTTC. It codes for CASSPTGDWDYGYTF.

Only a few counts were recorded for this clonotype. V usage is TRBV30 and J usage is TRBJ2-2; D unresolved. The length of the CDR3 is 13 residues. Germline CDR1 is GTSNPN and CDR2 is SVGIG (reference sequence). Trimming stripped 1 base from V and 5 bases from J, with 8 bases between. The CDR3 sequence is CAWSGRQTGELFF. The CDR3 nucleotides read TGTGCCTGGAGTGGGCGTCAAACCGGGGAGCTGTTTTTT.

This clonotype was counted many times. The V call is TRBV3-1, the J call TRBJ2-2; 8 bases are a match to TRBD2. With 4 bases clipped from V and 7 bases from J, the junction kept 5 bases outside the gene matches. The V gene's germline CDR1 is LGHDT and CDR2 YNNKEL (reference sequence). The CDR3 runs 14 residues. The CDR3 reads CASSLRTSFGELFF. CDR3 in DNA: TGTGCCAGCAGCCTCAGGACTAGCTTCGGGGAGCTGTTTTTT.

This clonotype was observed many times. The gene calls are TRBV11-2 and TRBJ1-2, with a weak D call TRBD1 (6 bases). V lost 5 bases, J lost 5 bases, and 18 bases lay in between. This CDR3 contains 15 residues. Germline V gene data show CDR1 as SGHAT and CDR2 as FQNNGV. CDR3: CASSQTPGTPYGYTF. CDR3 sequence (DNA): TGTGCCAGCAGCCAGACTCCCGGGACACCGTATGGCTACACCTTC. Complete variable domain (other parts from reference TRBV11-2 and TRBJ1-2): EAGVAQSPRYKIIEKRQSVAFWCNPISGHATLYWYQQILGQGPKLLIQFQNNGVVDDSQLPKDRFSAERLKGVDSTLKIQPAKLEDSAVYLCASSQTPGTPYGYTFGSGTRLTVV.

The rearrangement uses TRBV11-2 and TRBJ2-7, with 9 positions matching TRBD2. CDR1 SGHAT and CDR2 FQNNGV come from the germline V gene. V shed 4 bases and J 5 bases; nucleotides not matched to a gene: 12. The CDR3 is 16 amino acids. CDR3 loop: CASSWAGTSSFHEQYF. The CDR3 DNA reads TGTGCCAGCAGCTGGGCCGGGACTAGCAGTTTCCACGAGCAGTACTTC.

The CDR3 DNA is TGTGCCACGGAGGGACAGGCGAACACCGGGGAGCTGTTTTTT. Translation gives CATEGQANTGELFF. This sequence joins TRBV19 and TRBJ2-2, with TRBD1 matching 8 bases. From germline, CDR1 is LNHDA and CDR2 SQIVND (reference sequence). This CDR3 comprises 14 residues. Losses at the gene ends were 10 bases for V and 0 bases for J; bases not matched to a gene: 4.